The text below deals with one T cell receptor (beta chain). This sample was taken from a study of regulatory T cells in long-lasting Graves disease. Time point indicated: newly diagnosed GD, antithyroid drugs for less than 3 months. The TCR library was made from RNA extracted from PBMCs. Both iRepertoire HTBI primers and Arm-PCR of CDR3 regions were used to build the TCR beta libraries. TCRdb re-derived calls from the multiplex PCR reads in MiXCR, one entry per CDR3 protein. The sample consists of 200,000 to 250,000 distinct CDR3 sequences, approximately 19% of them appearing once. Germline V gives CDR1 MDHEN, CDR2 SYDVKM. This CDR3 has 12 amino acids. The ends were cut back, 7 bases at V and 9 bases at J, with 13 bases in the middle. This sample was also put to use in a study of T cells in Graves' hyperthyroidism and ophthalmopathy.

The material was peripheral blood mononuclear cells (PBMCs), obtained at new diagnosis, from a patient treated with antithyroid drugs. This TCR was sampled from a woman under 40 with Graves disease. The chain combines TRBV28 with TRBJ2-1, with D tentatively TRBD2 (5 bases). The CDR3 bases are TGTGCCAGCAAGACTCGGGAAACTGAGCAGTTCTTC. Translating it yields CASKTRETEQFF.